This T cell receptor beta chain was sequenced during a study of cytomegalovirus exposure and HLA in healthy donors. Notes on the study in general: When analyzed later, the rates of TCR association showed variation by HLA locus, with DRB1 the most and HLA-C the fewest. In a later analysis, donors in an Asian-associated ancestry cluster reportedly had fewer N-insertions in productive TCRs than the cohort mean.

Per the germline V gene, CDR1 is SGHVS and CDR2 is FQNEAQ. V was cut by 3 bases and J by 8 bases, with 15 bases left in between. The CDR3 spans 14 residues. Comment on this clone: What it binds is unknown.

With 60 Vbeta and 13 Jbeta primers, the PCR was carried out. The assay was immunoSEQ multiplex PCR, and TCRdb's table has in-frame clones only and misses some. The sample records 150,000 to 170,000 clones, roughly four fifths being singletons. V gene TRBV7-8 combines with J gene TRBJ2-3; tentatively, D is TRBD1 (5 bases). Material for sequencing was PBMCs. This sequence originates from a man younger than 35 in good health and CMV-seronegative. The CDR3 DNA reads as TGTGCCAGCAGCTTCAGGGCCGATTTTGGTACGCAGTATTTT. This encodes CASSFRADFGTQYF.